Listed below are T cell receptor beta chains from one sample, sequenced in a study of T cell changes during pregnancy in multiple sclerosis. Sequencing used immunoSEQ multiplex PCR; TCRdb keeps in-frame clones, though not all of them. The sample lists over 90,000 clones; approximately 90% were seen once. Source: peripheral blood, taken before pregnancy. These receptors originate from a female donor with multiple sclerosis, enrolled in a pregnancy study. Each CDR3 is given with its conserved first and last residue. Each record gives: V gene, clone size, D gene, J gene, CDR3 protein, CDR3 DNA. A D gene is named only where the DNA matches it firmly. The listing skips clone size in some rows; elsewhere it reads once, few, many or a size class.

>TRBV18|-|-|TRBJ1-4
CASTGINEKLFF
TGTGCCAGCACAGGGATTAATGAAAAACTGTTTTTT
>TRBV7-2|-|-|TRBJ2-1
CASSSIFGGNYNEQFF
TGTGCCAGCAGCTCTATATTCGGGGGAAACTACAATGAGCAGTTCTTC
>TRBV19|-|-|TRBJ1-1
CASSWRARNTEAFF
TGTGCCAGTAGTTGGAGGGCCAGGAACACTGAAGCTTTCTTT
>TRBV7-9|-|TRBD1|TRBJ1-2
CASSRTSTGAGYTF
TGTGCCAGCAGCCGAACTTCGACAGGGGCCGGCTACACCTTC
>TRBV7-9|-|-|TRBJ2-7
CASSYSGFYEQYF
TGTGCCAGCAGCTACTCGGGGTTCTACGAGCAGTACTTC
>TRBV27|-|TRBD2|TRBJ2-7
CASTLAGGLIGGEQYF
TGTGCCAGTACTCTAGCGGGGGGTCTAATCGGGGGCGAGCAGTACTTC
>TRBV5-1|-|TRBD2|TRBJ2-7
CASSYGLAGVEQYF
TGCGCCAGCAGCTACGGACTAGCGGGAGTCGAGCAGTACTTC
>TRBV7-2|-|TRBD2|TRBJ2-5
CASSLGGRPGNLYQETQYF
TGTGCCAGCAGCTTGGGAGGGCGGCCAGGGAATCTCTACCAAGAGACCCAGTACTTC
>TRBV4-2|few|TRBD2|TRBJ2-7
CASSLGGRSGGEQYF
TGTGCCAGCAGCCTAGGCGGGAGAAGTGGAGGCGAGCAGTACTTC
>TRBV5-1|-|TRBD1|TRBJ1-5
CASSLQGGNQPQHF
TGCGCCAGCAGCTTACAGGGGGGCAATCAGCCCCAGCATTTT
>TRBV6-1|few|-|TRBJ1-3
CASIQSGRNTIYF
TGTGCCAGCATTCAATCCGGGAGGAACACCATATATTTT
>TRBV11-2|-|TRBD1|TRBJ2-3
CASSPGQSPDTQYF
TGTGCCAGCAGCCCGGGACAGTCTCCAGATACGCAGTATTTT
>TRBV7-8|-|-|TRBJ2-5
CASSFGRETQYF
TGTGCCAGCAGCTTTGGTAGAGAGACCCAGTACTTC
>TRBV30|-|-|TRBJ1-2
CAWSVHWASNYGYTF
TGTGCCTGGAGTGTACACTGGGCTTCGAACTATGGCTACACCTTC
>TRBV19|-|TRBD1|TRBJ2-1
CASSRTGVIAANEQFF
TGTGCCAGTAGTAGGACAGGGGTTATAGCTGCCAATGAGCAGTTCTTC
>TRBV25-1|-|-|TRBJ1-1
CASRAGTPRGNTEAFF
TGTGCCAGCAGGGCCGGGACACCACGAGGAAACACTGAAGCTTTCTTT
>TRBV19|-|-|TRBJ2-5
CASRAGNKGRGETQYF
TGTGCCAGTAGGGCTGGAAACAAGGGTAGGGGTGAGACCCAGTACTTC
>TRBV15|-|-|TRBJ2-1
CATSRGEPGQFF
TGTGCCACCAGCAGAGGGGAGCCGGGGCAGTTCTTC
>TRBV27|-|TRBD2|TRBJ2-1
CASSFFSGRANNEQFF
TGTGCCAGCAGTTTTTTTAGCGGGAGGGCCAACAATGAGCAGTTCTTC
>TRBV19|once|-|TRBJ1-2
CASIELNANYGYTF
TGTGCCAGTATTGAGCTGAACGCTAACTATGGCTACACCTTC
>TRBV2|once|TRBD2|TRBJ2-7
CASSLAGAPYEQYF
TGTGCCAGCAGTTTAGCGGGAGCCCCCTACGAGCAGTACTTC
>TRBV21-1|once|-|TRBJ2-4
CASSKLVTREGAKNIQYF
TGTGCCAGCAGCAAATTGGTTACGAGGGAGGGAGCCAAAAACATTCAGTACTTC
>TRBV7-2|-|TRBD1|TRBJ1-2
CASSSGTGVNYGYTF
TGTGCCAGCAGCTCAGGGACAGGGGTTAACTATGGCTACACCTTC
>TRBV7-2|few|TRBD1|TRBJ2-7
CASSSPRQGAGEQYF
TGTGCCAGCAGCTCGCCCCGACAGGGGGCGGGGGAGCAGTACTTC
>TRBV5-4|-|-|TRBJ1-1
CASSPFGGGRADTEAFF
TGTGCCAGCAGCCCCTTCGGAGGTGGTCGAGCGGACACTGAAGCTTTCTTT
>TRBV7-6|-|TRBD2|TRBJ2-1
CASSFASGSYNEQFF
TGTGCCAGCAGCTTCGCTAGCGGGAGCTACAATGAGCAGTTCTTC
>TRBV13|-|TRBD2|TRBJ2-3
CASSHRNIAGVWDTQYF
TGTGCCAGCAGCCACCGGAATATAGCGGGGGTCTGGGATACGCAGTATTTT
>TRBV25-1|-|TRBD1|TRBJ1-5
CASSGGTGGDQPQHF
TGTGCCAGCAGTGGTGGGACAGGGGGGGATCAGCCCCAGCATTTT
>TRBV7-3|-|TRBD1|TRBJ2-7
CASSPGTGYAEQYF
TGTGCCAGCAGCCCCGGGACAGGGTATGCCGAGCAGTACTTC
>TRBV7-2|-|TRBD1|TRBJ2-1
CASSPPQGARYNEQFF
TGTGCCAGCAGTCCCCCCCAGGGGGCGCGGTACAATGAGCAGTTCTTC
>TRBV6-6|-|TRBD1|TRBJ1-1
CASSKGQERGAFF
TGTGCCAGCAGTAAGGGACAGGAGCGTGGAGCTTTCTTT
>TRBV6-1|-|TRBD1|TRBJ1-2
CASTTSMTGAYGYTF
TGTGCCAGCACTACTAGCATGACAGGGGCCTATGGCTACACCTTC
>TRBV4-1|-|TRBD2|TRBJ2-1
CASSQEATSGGEQFF
TGCGCCAGCAGCCAAGAGGCGACTAGCGGAGGTGAGCAGTTCTTC
>TRBV6-1|-|TRBD1|TRBJ2-4
CASSDLGQGNIQYF
TGTGCCAGCAGTGACTTGGGACAGGGTAACATTCAGTACTTC
>TRBV19|-|-|TRBJ2-3
CASSMTENTDTQYF
TGTGCCAGTAGTATGACAGAAAACACAGATACGCAGTATTTT
>TRBV5-1|-|TRBD2|TRBJ2-1
CASSLHTGTSWLGIYNEQFF
TGCGCCAGCAGCTTGCATACCGGGACTAGCTGGCTGGGGATCTACAATGAGCAGTTCTTC
>TRBV19|-|TRBD1|TRBJ1-1
CASSISPMTGIKLNTEAFF
TGTGCCAGTAGTATATCCCCCATGACAGGGATCAAACTGAACACTGAAGCTTTCTTT
>TRBV7-9|-|TRBD2|TRBJ2-7
CASSLLAGHYEQYF
TGTGCCAGCAGCTTACTAGCGGGCCACTACGAGCAGTACTTC
>TRBV27|-|-|TRBJ1-2
CASRPGDRWNYGYTF
TGTGCCAGCAGACCGGGAGATCGATGGAACTATGGCTACACCTTC
>TRBV27|few|TRBD1|TRBJ1-1
CASSFRGTEAFF
TGTGCCAGCAGTTTCAGGGGGACTGAAGCTTTCTTT
>TRBV5-5|-|-|TRBJ1-2
CASSQGNYGYTF
TGTGCCAGCAGTCAGGGGAACTATGGCTACACCTTC
>TRBV4-2|once|-|TRBJ1-1
CASSQEAGDTEAFF
TGTGCCAGCAGCCAAGAAGCAGGGGACACTGAAGCTTTCTTT
>TRBV30|-|TRBD2|TRBJ2-5
CAWRTGLAGVETQYF
TGTGCCTGGAGGACGGGACTAGCGGGAGTGGAGACCCAGTACTTC
>TRBV2|-|-|TRBJ1-2
CASKPQGVGYTF
TGTGCCAGCAAGCCACAGGGAGTTGGCTACACCTTC
>TRBV19|-|TRBD1|TRBJ1-4
CASRGTGEGEKLFF
TGTGCCAGTAGAGGGACAGGGGAGGGTGAAAAACTGTTTTTT
>TRBV25-1|-|-|TRBJ2-5
CASSVATPRSETQYF
TGTGCCAGCAGTGTTGCCACCCCCAGGTCAGAGACCCAGTACTTC
>TRBV18|-|TRBD1|TRBJ1-1
CASSPRDSQNTEAFF
TGTGCCAGCTCACCTCGGGACAGCCAGAACACTGAAGCTTTCTTT
>TRBV27|-|-|TRBJ2-3
CASRFSGPSTDTQYF
TGTGCCAGCAGGTTTAGCGGACCTAGCACAGATACGCAGTATTTT
>TRBV2|-|TRBD1|TRBJ1-2
CASRERGLGYTF
TGTGCCAGCAGGGAAAGGGGGCTGGGCTACACCTTC
>TRBV15|-|-|TRBJ1-4
CATSEDRRTTNEKLFF
TGTGCCACCAGCGAAGATCGGAGGACAACTAATGAAAAACTGTTTTTT
>TRBV28|once|TRBD1|TRBJ2-4
CASSLPGTAKNIQYF
TGTGCCAGCAGTTTACCCGGGACAGCAAAAAACATTCAGTACTTC
>TRBV29-1|-|TRBD2|TRBJ2-4
CSVVTWDFDGRVAKNIQYF
TGCAGCGTTGTAACCTGGGACTTTGATGGGAGGGTGGCTAAAAACATTCAGTACTTC